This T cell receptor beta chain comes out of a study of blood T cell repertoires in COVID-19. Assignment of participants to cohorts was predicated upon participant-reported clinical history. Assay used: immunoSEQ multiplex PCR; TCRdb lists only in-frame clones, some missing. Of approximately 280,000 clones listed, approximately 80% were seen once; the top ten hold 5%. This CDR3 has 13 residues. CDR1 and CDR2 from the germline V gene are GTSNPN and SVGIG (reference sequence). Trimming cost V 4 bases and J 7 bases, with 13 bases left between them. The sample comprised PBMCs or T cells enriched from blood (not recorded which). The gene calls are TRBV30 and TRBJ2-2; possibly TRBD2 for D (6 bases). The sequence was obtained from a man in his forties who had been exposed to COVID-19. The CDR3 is CAWNSGGYGELFF. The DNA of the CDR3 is TGTGCCTGGAATTCCGGAGGGTACGGGGAGCTGTTTTTT.